This TCR beta chain appears in the sequencing data of a study of Graves' ophthalmopathy and Graves' hyperthyroidism. CDR1 is LNHNV and CDR2 is YYDKDF in the germline V gene (reference sequence). V lost 3 bases and J 0 bases, leaving 6 bases between the germline ends. CDR3 length equals 15 residues. The study amplified TCR beta CDR3 regions using RNA transcripts. The first-round RT-PCR employed HTBI primers together with the Qiagen OneStep RT-PCR kit. A multiplex PCR was then performed as the second round. From the multiplex PCR reads, TCRdb called clonotypes with MiXCR, one entry per CDR3 protein. The sample lists tens of thousands of distinct CDR3 sequences; 45% to 55% were seen once. By share, this clonotype counts as medium-sized.

V is TRBV15 and J is TRBJ2-6; perhaps TRBD1 as D (5 bases). Material: peripheral blood. This receptor was identified in an adult woman with Graves' ophthalmopathy. The CDR3 reads CATSRDISGANVLTF. The CDR3 DNA sequence: TGTGCCACCAGCAGGGACATCTCTGGGGCCAACGTCCTGACTTTC.